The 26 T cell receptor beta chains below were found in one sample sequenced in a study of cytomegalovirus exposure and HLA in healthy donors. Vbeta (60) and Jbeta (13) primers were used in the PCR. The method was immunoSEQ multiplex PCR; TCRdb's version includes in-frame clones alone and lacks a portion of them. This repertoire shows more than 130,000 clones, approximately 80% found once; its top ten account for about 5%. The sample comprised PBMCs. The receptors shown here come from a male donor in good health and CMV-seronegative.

For the CDR3, the DNA is TGCGCCAGCAGTCGTATTGAGGACACTGAAGCTTTCTTT. Protein: CASSRIEDTEAFF. V is TRBV4-3 and J is TRBJ1-1; D uncertain. The CDR3 totals 13 residues. Germline V gene sequence: CDR1 LGHNA, CDR2 YSLEER. Trimming removed 6 bases from V and 3 bases from J, with 11 bases in between.

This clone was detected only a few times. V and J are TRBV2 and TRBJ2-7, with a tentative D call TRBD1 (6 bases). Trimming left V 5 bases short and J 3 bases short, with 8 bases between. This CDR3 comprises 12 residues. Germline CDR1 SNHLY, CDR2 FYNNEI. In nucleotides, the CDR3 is TGTGCCAGCAGTCTACAGGGCTACGAGCAGTACTTC. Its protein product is CASSLQGYEQYF.

Written as DNA, the CDR3 is TGTGCCTGGGACAGGGGGCGCGACTATGGCTACACCTTC. Translated: CAWDRGRDYGYTF. The chain has TRBV30 and TRBJ1-2, with 10 bases aligning to TRBD1. This CDR3 contains 13 residues. Losses at the gene ends were 5 bases for V and 3 bases for J; bases not matched to a gene: 3. Germline values: CDR1 GTSNPN, CDR2 SVGIG (reference sequence).

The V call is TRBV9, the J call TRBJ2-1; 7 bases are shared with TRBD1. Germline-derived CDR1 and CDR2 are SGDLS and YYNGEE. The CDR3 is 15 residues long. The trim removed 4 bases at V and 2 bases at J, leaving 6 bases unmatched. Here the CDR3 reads CASSPDRVTYNEQFF. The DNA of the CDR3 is TGTGCCAGCAGCCCCGACAGGGTGACCTACAATGAGCAGTTCTTC.

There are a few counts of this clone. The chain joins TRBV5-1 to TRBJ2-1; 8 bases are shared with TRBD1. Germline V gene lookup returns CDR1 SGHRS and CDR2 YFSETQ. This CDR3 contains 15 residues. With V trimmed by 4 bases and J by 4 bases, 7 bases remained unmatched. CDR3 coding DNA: TGCGCCAGCAGCCCTCGGACAGGGAATTACAATGAGCAGTTCTTC. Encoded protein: CASSPRTGNYNEQFF.

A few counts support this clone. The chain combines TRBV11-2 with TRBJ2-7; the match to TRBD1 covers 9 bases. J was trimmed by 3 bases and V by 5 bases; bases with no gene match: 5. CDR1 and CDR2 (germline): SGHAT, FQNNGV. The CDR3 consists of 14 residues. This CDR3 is CASSPWTGDYEQYF. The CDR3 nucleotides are TGTGCCAGCAGCCCCTGGACAGGGGACTACGAGCAGTACTTC.

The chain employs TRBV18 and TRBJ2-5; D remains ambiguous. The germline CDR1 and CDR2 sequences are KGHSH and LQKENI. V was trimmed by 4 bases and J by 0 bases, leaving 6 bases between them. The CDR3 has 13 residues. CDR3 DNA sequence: TGTGCCAGCTCACGATCGGACCAAGAGACCCAGTACTTC. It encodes CASSRSDQETQYF.

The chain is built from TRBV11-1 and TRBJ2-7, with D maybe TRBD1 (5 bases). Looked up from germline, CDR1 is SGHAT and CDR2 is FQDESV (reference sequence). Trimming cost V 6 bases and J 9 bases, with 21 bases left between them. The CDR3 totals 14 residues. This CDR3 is CASSLGQGSRTQYF. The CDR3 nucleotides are TGTGCCAGCAGTCTCGGCCAGGGCAGCCGGACGCAGTACTTC.

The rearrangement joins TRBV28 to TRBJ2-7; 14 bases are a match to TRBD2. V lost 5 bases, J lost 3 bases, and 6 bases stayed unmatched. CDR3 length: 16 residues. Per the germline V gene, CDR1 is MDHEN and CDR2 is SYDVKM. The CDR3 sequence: CASSPGLAGGLYEQYF. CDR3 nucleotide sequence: TGTGCCAGCAGTCCAGGACTAGCGGGGGGTCTCTACGAGCAGTACTTC.

This chain's CDR3 is CASSFGVTEQYF. CDR3 in DNA: TGTGCCAGCAGTTTTGGAGTTACCGAGCAGTACTTC. The chain couples TRBV28 to TRBJ2-7; D is ambiguous. Trimming took off 3 bases at V and 6 bases at J, with 9 bases between the two ends. Germline V gene sequence: CDR1 MDHEN, CDR2 SYDVKM. This CDR3 contains 12 residues.

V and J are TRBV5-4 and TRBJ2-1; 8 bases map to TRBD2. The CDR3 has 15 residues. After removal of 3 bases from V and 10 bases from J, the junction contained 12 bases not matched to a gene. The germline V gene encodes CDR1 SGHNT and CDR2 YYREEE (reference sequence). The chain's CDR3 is CASSSAGGLGGEQFF. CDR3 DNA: TGTGCCAGCAGCTCGGCGGGGGGCCTTGGGGGGGAGCAGTTCTTC.

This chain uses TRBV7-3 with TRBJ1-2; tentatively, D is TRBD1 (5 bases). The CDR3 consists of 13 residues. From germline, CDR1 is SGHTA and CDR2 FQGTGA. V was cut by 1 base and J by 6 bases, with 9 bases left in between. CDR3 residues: CASSLSQGNGYTF. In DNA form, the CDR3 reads TGTGCCAGCAGCTTAAGTCAGGGTAATGGCTACACCTTC.

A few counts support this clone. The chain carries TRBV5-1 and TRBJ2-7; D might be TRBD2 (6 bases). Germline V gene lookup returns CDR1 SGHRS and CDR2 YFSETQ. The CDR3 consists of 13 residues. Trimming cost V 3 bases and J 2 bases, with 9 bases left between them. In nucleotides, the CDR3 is TGCGCCAGCAGCTGGGGACTGACCTACGAGCAGTACTTC. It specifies CASSWGLTYEQYF.

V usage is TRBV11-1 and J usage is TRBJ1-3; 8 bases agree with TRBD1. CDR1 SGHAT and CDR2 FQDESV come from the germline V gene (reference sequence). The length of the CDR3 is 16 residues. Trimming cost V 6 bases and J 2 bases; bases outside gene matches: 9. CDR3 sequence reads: CASSPGQVGPGNTIYF. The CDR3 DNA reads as TGTGCCAGCAGTCCGGGACAGGTGGGCCCTGGAAACACCATATATTTT.

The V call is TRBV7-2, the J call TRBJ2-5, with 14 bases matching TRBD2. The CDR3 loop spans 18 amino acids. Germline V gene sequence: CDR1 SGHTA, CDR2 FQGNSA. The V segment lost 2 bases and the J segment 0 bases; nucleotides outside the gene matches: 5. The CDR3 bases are TGTGCCAGCAGCTTACATCGGACTAGCGGGGGGTACCAAGAGACCCAGTACTTC. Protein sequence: CASSLHRTSGGYQETQYF.

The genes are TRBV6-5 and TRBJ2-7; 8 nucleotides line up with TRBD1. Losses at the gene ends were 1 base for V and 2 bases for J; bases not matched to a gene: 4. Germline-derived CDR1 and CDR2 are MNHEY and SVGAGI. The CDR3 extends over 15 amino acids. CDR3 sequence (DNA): TGTGCCAGCAGTTACTTTACAGGGGGAACCTACGAGCAGTACTTC. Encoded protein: CASSYFTGGTYEQYF.

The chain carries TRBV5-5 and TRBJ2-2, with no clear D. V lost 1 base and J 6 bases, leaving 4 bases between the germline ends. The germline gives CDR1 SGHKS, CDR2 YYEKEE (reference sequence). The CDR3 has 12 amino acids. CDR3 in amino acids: CASSLFAGELFF. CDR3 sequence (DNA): TGTGCCAGCAGCTTGTTCGCCGGGGAGCTGTTTTTT.

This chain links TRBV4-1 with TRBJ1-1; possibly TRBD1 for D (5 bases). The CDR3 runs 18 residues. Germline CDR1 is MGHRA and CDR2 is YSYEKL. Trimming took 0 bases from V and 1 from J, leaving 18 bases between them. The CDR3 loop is CASSQDRGARLGNTEAFF. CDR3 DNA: TGCGCCAGCAGCCAAGATCGCGGGGCTCGCCTCGGGAACACTGAAGCTTTCTTT.

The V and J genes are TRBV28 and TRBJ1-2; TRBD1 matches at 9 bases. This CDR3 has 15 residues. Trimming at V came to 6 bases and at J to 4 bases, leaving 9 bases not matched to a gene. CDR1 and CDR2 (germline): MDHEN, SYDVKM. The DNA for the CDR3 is TGTGCCAGCAGCGCGAACAACAGGGGGCCCTATGGCTACACCTTC. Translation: CASSANNRGPYGYTF.

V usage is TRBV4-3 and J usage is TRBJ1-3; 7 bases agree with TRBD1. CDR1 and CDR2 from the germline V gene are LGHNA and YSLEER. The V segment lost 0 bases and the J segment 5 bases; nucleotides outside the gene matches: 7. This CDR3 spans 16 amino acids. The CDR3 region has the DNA TGCGCCAGCAGCCAAGACTGGGACAGATCCAGAAACACCATATATTTT. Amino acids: CASSQDWDRSRNTIYF.

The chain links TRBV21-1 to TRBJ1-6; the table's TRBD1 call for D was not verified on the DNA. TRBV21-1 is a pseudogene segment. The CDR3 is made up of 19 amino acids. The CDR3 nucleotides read TGTGCCAGCAGCCACCACGAACTTTACAGGGCTCCTCACCATTCACCCCTCCACTTT. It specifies CASSHHELYRAPHHSPLHF.

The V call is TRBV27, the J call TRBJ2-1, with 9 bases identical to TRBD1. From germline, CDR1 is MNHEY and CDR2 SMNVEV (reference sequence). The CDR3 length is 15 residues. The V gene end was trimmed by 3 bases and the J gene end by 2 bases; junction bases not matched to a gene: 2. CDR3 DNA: TGTGCCAGCAGTTTGAGACAGGGGGCCTACAATGAGCAGTTCTTC. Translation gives CASSLRQGAYNEQFF.

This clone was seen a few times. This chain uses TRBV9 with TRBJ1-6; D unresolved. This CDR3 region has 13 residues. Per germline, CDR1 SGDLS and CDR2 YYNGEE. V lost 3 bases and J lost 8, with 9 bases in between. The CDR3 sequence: CASSARGDSPLHF. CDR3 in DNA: TGTGCCAGCAGCGCGCGCGGGGATTCACCCCTCCACTTT.

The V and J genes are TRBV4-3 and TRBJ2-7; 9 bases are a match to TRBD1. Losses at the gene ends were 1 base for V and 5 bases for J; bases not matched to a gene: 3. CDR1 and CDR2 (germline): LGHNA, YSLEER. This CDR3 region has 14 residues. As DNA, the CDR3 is TGCGCCAGCAGCCAAGGAGGACAGGGGAACGAGCAGTACTTC. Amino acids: CASSQGGQGNEQYF.

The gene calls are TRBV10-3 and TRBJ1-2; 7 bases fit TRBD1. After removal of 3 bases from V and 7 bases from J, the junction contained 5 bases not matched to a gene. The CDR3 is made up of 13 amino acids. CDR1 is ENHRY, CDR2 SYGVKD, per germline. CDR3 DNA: TGTGCCATCAGTGAAACAGGGGAAGGTGGCTACACCTTC. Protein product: CAISETGEGGYTF.

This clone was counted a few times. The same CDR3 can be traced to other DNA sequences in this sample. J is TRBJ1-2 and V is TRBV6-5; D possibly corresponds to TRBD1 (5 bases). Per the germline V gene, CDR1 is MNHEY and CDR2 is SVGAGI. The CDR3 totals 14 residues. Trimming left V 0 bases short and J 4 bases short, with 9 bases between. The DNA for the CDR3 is TGTGCCAGCAGTTACTCGGGGCACATCTATGGCTACACCTTC. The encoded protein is CASSYSGHIYGYTF.